The clone carrying this TCR beta chain was observed a few times. Its antigen is not identified. The data were taken from a study of identical twins. General study findings and limits: In monozygotic twins, models underestimated the sharing of out-of-frame TCR alpha.

TCRdb ran MiXCR on the 5' RACE reads and lists one entry per CDR3 protein. The data contain about 690,000 distinct CDR3 sequences, roughly 6.2% of them singletons. Healthy Caucasians made up all donors. This CDR3 has 12 residues. Deletions cut 7 bases from V and 2 bases from J, with 9 bases between. Per germline, CDR1 MDHEN and CDR2 SYDVKM. The origin of this receptor is a man between 18 and 35 years old in good health. The chain recombines TRBV28 with TRBJ2-7; tentative D call: TRBD1 (6 bases). The sequenced sample was naive T cells sorted from blood. The CDR3 here is CASTGQPYEQYF. CDR3 sequence (DNA): TGTGCCAGCACAGGACAGCCCTACGAGCAGTACTTC.